Listed below are T cell receptor beta chains from one sample, sequenced in a study of human T cells and chemical hapten exposure. From the RACE reads, TCRdb called clonotypes with MiXCR, one entry per CDR3 protein. The table records around 130,000 distinct CDR3 sequences, about 11% of them present only once. The sequencing here drew on whole blood, taken in connection with sensitization to the hapten diphenylcyclopropenone (DPC). Receptors were obtained from a woman aged 50 to 65 with alopecia areata. Some clones in this sample may be carry-over from other donors' samples. Each CDR3 is given with its conserved first and last residue. Each record gives: D gene, V gene, J gene, clone size, CDR3 protein, CDR3 DNA. D genes are given only for firm matches. Not every row has a clone size; where given, it reads once, few, many or a size class.

>.|TRBV18|TRBJ2-5|.
CASSLKAQETQYF
TGTGCCAGCTCACTCAAGGCCCAAGAGACCCAGTACTTC
>.|TRBV12-3/TRBV12-4|TRBJ2-1|.
CASSFLLGDEQFF
TGTGCCAGCAGCTTCCTCCTGGGGGACGAGCAGTTCTTC
>TRBD2|TRBV18|TRBJ2-3|few
CASSRGTSGATDTQYF
TGTGCCAGCTCACGAGGGACTAGCGGAGCGACAGATACGCAGTATTTT
>.|TRBV6-6|TRBJ1-1|.
CASNLGRTEAFF
TGTGCCAGCAACCTAGGTCGGACTGAAGCTTTCTTT
>.|TRBV7-2|TRBJ1-6|few
CASSLNSPLHF
TGTGCCAGCAGCCTTAATTCACCCCTCCACTTT
>.|TRBV6-5|TRBJ2-4|few
CASSYGSGTKGNIQYF
TGTGCCAGCAGTTACGGGAGCGGGACAAAGGGAAACATTCAGTACTTC
>TRBD1|TRBV29-1|TRBJ1-1|.
CSGGQVNTEAFF
TGCAGCGGCGGACAGGTGAACACTGAAGCTTTCTTT
>.|TRBV29-1|TRBJ1-1|.
CSVGGGLNTEAFF
TGCAGCGTTGGTGGGGGGCTGAACACTGAAGCTTTCTTT
>TRBD1|TRBV20-1|TRBJ1-5|.
CSARETGTGSNQPQHF
TGCAGTGCTAGAGAGACGGGGACAGGTAGCAATCAGCCCCAGCATTTT
>.|TRBV19|TRBJ1-5|many
CASSNRQFRQPQHF
TGTGCCAGTAGTAATAGACAGTTTAGGCAGCCCCAGCATTTT
>.|TRBV4-2|TRBJ2-7|many
CASSQAPAKGYEQYF
TGTGCCAGCAGCCAAGCCCCAGCCAAAGGGTACGAGCAGTACTTC
>.|TRBV30|TRBJ1-2|few
CAWEGPNYGYTF
TGTGCCTGGGAGGGGCCTAACTATGGCTACACCTTC
>.|TRBV3-1|TRBJ2-5|few
CASSRPGYQETQYF
TGTGCCAGCAGCCGGCCGGGGTATCAAGAGACCCAGTACTTC
>.|TRBV28|TRBJ2-4|many
CASSYGAKNIQYF
TGTGCCAGCAGTTACGGGGCCAAAAACATTCAGTACTTC
>.|TRBV2|TRBJ1-1|.
CASRGGAAFF
TGTGCCAGCAGGGGGGGGGCGGCTTTCTTT
>TRBD2|TRBV4-2|TRBJ2-3|few
CASSRGTSVADTQYF
TGTGCCAGCAGCCGTGGGACTAGCGTGGCAGATACGCAGTATTTT
>.|TRBV20-1|TRBJ1-1|.
CSARGAWITEAFF
TGCAGTGCTAGAGGGGCTTGGATCACTGAAGCTTTCTTT
>.|TRBV4-2|TRBJ1-3|few
CASSQEGGPSGNTIYF
TGTGCCAGCAGCCAAGAGGGGGGCCCCTCTGGAAACACCATATATTTT
>.|TRBV12-5|TRBJ2-7|.
CASGLVIGNEQYF
TGTGCTAGTGGTTTGGTAATAGGGAACGAGCAGTACTTC
>TRBD2|TRBV20-1|TRBJ2-7|.
CSASTGLAGYEQYF
TGCAGTGCTAGTACGGGACTAGCGGGCTACGAGCAGTACTTC
>.|TRBV27|TRBJ1-1|.
CASSLRRDIPSEAFF
TGTGCCAGCAGTTTAAGGAGGGACATCCCATCTGAAGCTTTCTTT
>.|TRBV3-1|TRBJ2-3|many
CASSHSVMVDTQYF
TGTGCCAGCAGCCATAGCGTGATGGTAGATACGCAGTATTTT
>.|TRBV2|TRBJ2-1|few
CASSDSEYNEQFF
TGTGCCAGCAGTGATAGCGAGTACAATGAGCAGTTCTTC
>.|TRBV20-1|TRBJ2-3|few
CSALGGSTQYF
TGCAGTGCTTTAGGAGGGTCAACGCAGTATTTT
>TRBD2|TRBV7-2|TRBJ2-5|many
CASSLAGAYGGGQETQYF
TGTGCCAGCAGCTTAGCAGGGGCTTATGGGGGGGGTCAAGAGACCCAGTACTTC
>.|TRBV19|TRBJ2-2|.
CASGETGELFF
TGTGCCAGTGGCGAGACCGGGGAGCTGTTTTTT
>.|TRBV10-3|TRBJ2-3|few
CAISEMGDTQYF
TGTGCCATCAGTGAGATGGGGGATACGCAGTATTTT
>TRBD1|TRBV5-1|TRBJ2-3|few
CASSQRQGAADTQYF
TGCGCCAGCAGCCAGAGACAGGGGGCGGCGGATACGCAGTATTTT
>.|TRBV12-3/TRBV12-4|TRBJ2-7|many
CASSLAEHEQYF
TGTGCCAGCAGTTTGGCGGAACACGAGCAGTACTTC
>.|TRBV15|TRBJ2-3|many
CATSRVGGLDTQYF
TGTGCCACCAGCAGAGTCGGGGGGCTTGATACGCAGTATTTT
>.|TRBV27|TRBJ1-1|few
CASRELGPHEAFF
TGTGCCAGCAGAGAGTTGGGCCCACATGAAGCTTTCTTT
>.|TRBV29-1|TRBJ1-1|many
CSVDMGGMNTEAFF
TGCAGCGTCGATATGGGGGGAATGAACACTGAAGCTTTCTTT
>TRBD1|TRBV29-1|TRBJ2-1|few
CSVVRTGDTDEQFF
TGCAGCGTTGTTAGGACAGGGGATACGGATGAGCAGTTCTTC
>.|TRBV2|TRBJ2-5|few
CASGESPQETQYF
TGTGCCAGCGGGGAGAGCCCCCAAGAGACCCAGTACTTC
>.|TRBV21-1|TRBJ1-5|few
CASYRGPYSNQPQHF
TGTGCCAGCTATCGGGGACCGTATAGCAATCAGCCCCAGCATTTT
>TRBD2|TRBV20-1|TRBJ2-3|many
CSARDPREGPDTQYF
TGCAGTGCTAGAGATCCCCGGGAGGGCCCCGATACGCAGTATTTT
>TRBD1|TRBV7-2|TRBJ1-5|few
CASSMTGDQPQHF
TGTGCCAGCAGCATGACAGGGGATCAGCCCCAGCATTTT
>.|TRBV27|TRBJ1-5|few
CASSLGHNQPQHF
TGTGCCAGCAGTTTAGGTCACAATCAGCCCCAGCATTTT
>.|TRBV3-1|TRBJ1-3|few
CASKDVGSSGNTIYF
TGTGCCAGCAAGGATGTCGGTAGCTCTGGAAACACCATATATTTT
>.|TRBV6-5|TRBJ1-6|many
CASSPYLSRDSPLHF
TGTGCCAGCAGCCCCTACCTTTCCCGGGATTCACCCCTCCACTTT
>TRBD1|TRBV11-2|TRBJ1-4|few
CASAPGTGDEKLFF
TGTGCCAGCGCCCCAGGGACAGGGGATGAAAAACTGTTTTTT
>TRBD1|TRBV2|TRBJ1-2|.
CASVTGGYGYTF
TGTGCCAGCGTAACAGGGGGCTATGGCTACACCTTC
>.|TRBV24-1|TRBJ2-2|.
CATSPRAGELFF
TGTGCCACCAGTCCACGGGCCGGGGAGCTGTTTTTT
>.|TRBV20-1|TRBJ2-3|.
CSRRGGRTSTDTQYF
TGCAGTCGACGAGGGGGGAGAACTAGCACAGATACGCAGTATTTT
>.|TRBV6-5|TRBJ2-1|.
CASRENNEQFF
TGTGCCAGCAGGGAAAACAATGAGCAGTTCTTC